These 20 T cell receptor beta chains share one sample of origin, sequenced in a study of T cell repertoires in cytomegalovirus infection. MiXCR was run by TCRdb on the reads, yielding one entry per CDR3 protein. The data show some 600,000 distinct CDR3 sequences, more than 20% seen once. Sequencing was performed on CD8+ T cells from PBMCs. The receptors come from a human donor in good health (CMV status not recorded). Some clones in this sample may be carry-over from other donors' samples.

This clonotype was observed a handful of times. V usage is TRBV20-1 and J usage is TRBJ1-1; D unresolved. CDR1 and CDR2 from the germline V gene are DFQATT and SNEGSKA (reference sequence). This CDR3 has 13 amino acids. Trimming removed 6 bases from V and 4 bases from J, with 15 bases in between. The CDR3 DNA is TGCAGTGCCGGACCGATCTACGGCACTGAAGCTTTCTTT. This codes for CSAGPIYGTEAFF.

This chain links TRBV9 with TRBJ2-1; 12 bases agree with TRBD2. The germline gives CDR1 SGDLS, CDR2 YYNGEE. V lost 4 bases and J lost 4; bases outside the gene matches: 9. This CDR3 region has 17 residues. The CDR3 spells CASSPRLAGAPYNEQFF. CDR3 in DNA: TGTGCCAGCAGCCCAAGACTAGCGGGGGCCCCGTACAATGAGCAGTTCTTC.

There are a few counts of this clonotype. The rearrangement joins TRBV29-1 to TRBJ1-1; a possible D gene is TRBD1 (5 bases). This CDR3 comprises 11 residues. Germline CDR1 and CDR2: SQVTM and ANQGSEA. CDR3 sequence reads: CTGTVNTEAFF. CDR3 coding DNA: TGCACCGGGACGGTGAACACTGAAGCTTTCTTT.

The V call is TRBV4-1, the J call TRBJ2-5; possibly TRBD1 or TRBD2 for D (6 bases each). V was cut by 3 bases and J by 5 bases, with 13 bases left in between. CDR1 is MGHRA, CDR2 YSYEKL, per germline. CDR3 length: 14 amino acids. The CDR3 bases are TGCGCCAGCAGCCACGGGGGCGTCGGGGAGACCCAGTACTTC. Protein product: CASSHGGVGETQYF.

The V call is TRBV7-6, the J call TRBJ1-1; D is undetermined. Trimming cost V 4 bases and J 4 bases, with 7 bases left between them. The CDR3 covers 12 residues. Per the germline V gene, CDR1 is SGHVS and CDR2 is FNYEAQ. The CDR3 loop is CASSSDSTEAFF. The DNA for the CDR3 is TGTGCCAGCAGCTCTGATAGCACTGAAGCTTTCTTT.

The rearrangement links TRBV6-2 or TRBV6-3 to TRBJ2-7; tentative D call: TRBD1 (6 bases). There are 12 residues in the CDR3. Germline values: CDR1 MNHEY, CDR2 SVGEGT. Trimming took 7 bases from V and 3 from J, leaving 10 bases between them. The DNA of the CDR3 is TGTGCCAGCACAAACAGGGTCTACGAGCAGTACGTC. Its protein product is CASTNRVYEQYV.

The chain joins TRBV5-1 to TRBJ2-6, with D hard to call. Germline values: CDR1 SGHRS, CDR2 YFSETQ. This CDR3 is built from 19 residues. V was pared by 0 bases and J by 0 bases, with 16 bases between. CDR3 sequence (DNA): TGCGCCAGCAGCTTGGACTTCACCCTTGCTCTCTCTGGGGCCAACGTCCTGACTTTC. It encodes CASSLDFTLALSGANVLTF.

There are a few counts of this clonotype. The rearrangement joins TRBV24-1 to TRBJ1-5; a possible D gene is TRBD1 (5 bases). The CDR3 loop spans 14 amino acids. CDR1 and CDR2 from the germline V gene are KGHDR and SFDVKD. Deletions cut 6 bases from V and 4 bases from J, with 12 bases between. CDR3 sequence reads: CATSSGRANQPQHF. CDR3 bases: TGTGCCACCAGTTCGGGCAGGGCTAATCAGCCCCAGCATTTT.

The chain uses TRBV5-4 and TRBJ2-2; TRBD1 aligns across 10 bases. V dropped 0 bases and J dropped 5; count of bases not matched to a gene: 4. The CDR3 is made up of 16 amino acids. CDR1 is SGHNT and CDR2 is YYREEE in the germline V gene (reference sequence). The DNA for the CDR3 is TGTGCCAGCAGCTTGGTCCAGGGACAGGGGACCGGGGAGCTGTTTTTT. Amino acid sequence: CASSLVQGQGTGELFF.

This clonotype was picked up many times. Relative to the germline gene, one junction end is altered; a read error may explain this. The chain is built from TRBV7-9 and TRBJ2-7, with D possibly TRBD2 on 6 matching bases. Germline CDR1 reads SEHNR; CDR2 reads FQNEAQ (reference sequence). This CDR3 spans 13 amino acids. In nucleotides, the CDR3 is TGTGCCAGCAGCGTCGGCGGGGTTTACGGGCAGTACTTC. Protein product: CASSVGGVYGQYF.

This clonotype was counted ten times or more. This chain connects TRBV7-8 to TRBJ2-1, with D maybe TRBD2 (6 bases). The CDR3 covers 14 residues. The V and J ends lost 6 bases and 4 bases respectively, with 13 bases between them. CDR1 is SGHVS and CDR2 is FQNEAQ in the germline V gene. CDR3 in amino acids: CASRSPGLYNEQFF. Here the CDR3 DNA reads TGTGCCAGCAGGAGCCCGGGACTTTACAATGAGCAGTTCTTC.

This clonotype was detected ten times or more. V gene TRBV7-2 combines with J gene TRBJ2-6; no firm D call. Trimming removed 5 bases from V and 0 bases from J, with 8 bases in between. The CDR3 consists of 15 residues. Germline-derived CDR1 and CDR2 are SGHTA and FQGNSA. The CDR3 DNA reads as TGTGCCAGCAGCCCTCCGGACTCTGGGGCCAACGTCCTGACTTTC. It translates to CASSPPDSGANVLTF.

This clonotype was seen at least ten times. CDR3 in DNA: TGTGCCAGCAGCTTGGGAGTTAGCGGGGTGGACAATGAGCAGTTCTTC. As protein: CASSLGVSGVDNEQFF. The genes are TRBV5-6 and TRBJ2-1; 8 bases fit TRBD2. V lost 0 bases to trimming and J lost 5 bases; unmatched junction nucleotides: 7. The CDR3 is 16 amino acids. Germline V lookup: CDR1 SGHDT, CDR2 YYEEEE.

The V call is TRBV28, the J call TRBJ2-7; D is uncertain. Germline CDR1 is MDHEN and CDR2 is SYDVKM. The CDR3 contains 9 residues. V lost 10 bases and J lost 3, with 4 bases in between. The CDR3 DNA follows: TGTGCCACCAGCTACGAGCAGTACGTC. It codes for CATSYEQYV.

This clonotype was seen many times. V gene TRBV7-6 combines with J gene TRBJ2-1; 15 bases map to TRBD2. The CDR3 sequence is 16 residues long. V trimming: 5 bases; J trimming: 6 bases; junction bases outside the gene matches: 5. Germline V gene lookup returns CDR1 SGHVS and CDR2 FNYEAQ. CDR3 loop: CASSQGLAGGPNEQFF. The DNA of the CDR3 is TGTGCCAGCAGCCAGGGACTAGCGGGGGGCCCCAATGAGCAGTTCTTC.

The chain combines TRBV5-4 with TRBJ2-2; the D call may be TRBD1 or TRBD2 (6 bases each). The CDR3 has 16 residues. Trimming shortened V by 1 base and J by 4 bases, and 14 bases separated the two germline ends. In germline, CDR1 is SGHNT, CDR2 YYREEE (reference sequence). In nucleotides, the CDR3 is TGTGCCAGCAGCTTGTCGGGGGCGTGGGGCACCGGGGAGCTGTTTTTT. This gives the protein CASSLSGAWGTGELFF.

This clonotype has at least ten counts. The chain couples TRBV7-9 to TRBJ2-7, with D perhaps matching TRBD1 (7 bases). The CDR3 extends over 14 amino acids. Germline V gives CDR1 SEHNR, CDR2 FQNEAQ (reference sequence). V shed 1 base and J shed 2 bases, with 9 bases lying between them. The chain's CDR3 is CASSLGGTAYEQYV. The DNA for the CDR3 is TGTGCCAGCAGCTTAGGCGGGACAGCCTACGAGCAGTACGTC.

This clonotype was seen ten or more times. V usage is TRBV6-5 and J usage is TRBJ2-1; TRBD2 matches at 7 bases. The CDR3 covers 16 residues. The V and J ends lost 0 bases and 2 bases, in that order; junction bases with no gene match: 4. CDR1 and CDR2 (germline): MNHEY, SVGAGI. The DNA for the CDR3 is TGTGCCAGCAGTTACTCGGCGGCGGGGGCCTACAATGAGCAGTTCTTC. It is translated as CASSYSAAGAYNEQFF.

This clonotype appeared a few times. The V gene is TRBV5-4, the J gene TRBJ2-1; D is unresolved. The CDR3 length is 13 residues. CDR1 and CDR2 from the germline V gene are SGHNT and YYREEE (reference sequence). Trimming removed 4 bases at V and 6 bases at J, with 11 bases between. CDR3 sequence reads: CASSIPPSNEQFF. The CDR3 bases are TGTGCCAGCAGCATACCCCCGAGCAATGAGCAGTTCTTC.

This clonotype was found many times. The chain carries TRBV7-8 and TRBJ2-2, with D maybe TRBD2 (5 bases). This CDR3 spans 15 amino acids. Germline CDR1 SGHVS, CDR2 FQNEAQ. V lost 5 bases to trimming and J lost 4 bases, with 14 bases between them. The CDR3 DNA is TGTGCCAGCAGCAGACCGCTAGCAGGCACCGGGGAGCTGTTTTTT. Its translation is CASSRPLAGTGELFF.